Listed below are T cell receptor beta chains from one sample, sequenced in a study of vaccination effects on CD4 cells after COVID-19. Antigens of these TCRs are unknown. Measured with immunoSEQ multiplex PCR; TCRdb has only the in-frame clones, and not every one. The table lists about 61,000 clones, roughly 79% of them singletons, with less than 3% in the top ten. Sequencing used CD4+ T cells from PBMCs cultured with HCoV-229E spike peptides, obtained before COVID-19 vaccination. The source of these receptors is a human donor who received a COVID-19 vaccine. The CDR3 runs from the conserved cysteine through the conserved F or W. Fields, in order: V gene, D gene, CDR3 protein. The D gene is left open where the match is weak.

>TRBV5-1|TRBD1
CASSLAPGQGGEKLFF
>TRBV15|NA
CATSRDRSRGGNTIYF
>TRBV18|NA
CASSPIRGDENTDTQYF
>TRBV5-1|NA
CASSLDRASGNTIYF
>TRBV15|NA
CATSRVSVVWGVRSGNTIYF
>TRBV2|TRBD1
CASKPGQGRNTEAFF
>TRBV3-1/TRBV3-2|NA
CASSHYTNEKLFF
>TRBV5-1|TRBD2
CASSSSSGGAKTQYF
>TRBV7-3|TRBD1
CASSSTQGDSNQPQHF
>TRBV27|NA
CASSFRGNYGYTF
>TRBV2|NA
CASRYAGARYNEQFF
>TRBV5-6|NA
CASSLASGSPKNIQYF
>TRBV19|NA
CASSIATGTKGETQYF
>TRBV4-1|NA
CASSQVGTFGRNIQYF
>TRBV6-5|TRBD1
CATYPGGMNTEAFF
>TRBV3-1/TRBV3-2|NA
CASSQRKGQLFNEKLFF
>TRBV24-1|TRBD1
CATSGGDRQTNQPQHF
>TRBV19|NA
CASSAQDRLNTEAFF
>TRBV5-1|NA
CASSPLPGEGYNEQFF
>TRBV5-1|NA
CASRFSGGTDTQYF
>TRBV6-2/TRBV6-3|NA
CASSWGLETQYF
>TRBV11-2|NA
CASSLGLEARDTQYF
>TRBV19|TRBD1
CASSTRDRRTDTQYF
>TRBV7-9|NA
CASSSHGDEAFF
>TRBV2|NA
CASSVGTGGVGELFF
>TRBV19|TRBD1
CASDGRQGIGYTF
>TRBV27|NA
CASSSSWGLYGYTF
>TRBV10-2|NA
CASSQVRGRETQYF
>TRBV28|NA
CASWEGDQPQHF
>TRBV3-1/TRBV3-2|TRBD2
CASSQGASGAHNEQFF
>TRBV5-8|NA
CASSQQDRTNEKLFF
>TRBV28|NA
CASSLGTGHGNTIYF
>TRBV24-1|NA
CATSENWGGYTF
>TRBV6-2/TRBV6-3|NA
CASSITETQYF
>TRBV5-1|NA
CASSLVGKEPQHF
>TRBV9|TRBD2
CASSVWLAGGPTGELFF
>TRBV2|NA
CASSDLPKTGNVRGYTF
>TRBV5-1|NA
CASSFGGADTQYF
>TRBV5-1|NA
CASSLESSNQPQHF
>TRBV7-2|TRBD1
CASSFQTGWLTEAFF
>TRBV24-1|TRBD1
CATSDPGQGGETQYF
>TRBV2|NA
CASKREVGTEAFF
>TRBV2|TRBD2
CANRAGTSTDTQYF